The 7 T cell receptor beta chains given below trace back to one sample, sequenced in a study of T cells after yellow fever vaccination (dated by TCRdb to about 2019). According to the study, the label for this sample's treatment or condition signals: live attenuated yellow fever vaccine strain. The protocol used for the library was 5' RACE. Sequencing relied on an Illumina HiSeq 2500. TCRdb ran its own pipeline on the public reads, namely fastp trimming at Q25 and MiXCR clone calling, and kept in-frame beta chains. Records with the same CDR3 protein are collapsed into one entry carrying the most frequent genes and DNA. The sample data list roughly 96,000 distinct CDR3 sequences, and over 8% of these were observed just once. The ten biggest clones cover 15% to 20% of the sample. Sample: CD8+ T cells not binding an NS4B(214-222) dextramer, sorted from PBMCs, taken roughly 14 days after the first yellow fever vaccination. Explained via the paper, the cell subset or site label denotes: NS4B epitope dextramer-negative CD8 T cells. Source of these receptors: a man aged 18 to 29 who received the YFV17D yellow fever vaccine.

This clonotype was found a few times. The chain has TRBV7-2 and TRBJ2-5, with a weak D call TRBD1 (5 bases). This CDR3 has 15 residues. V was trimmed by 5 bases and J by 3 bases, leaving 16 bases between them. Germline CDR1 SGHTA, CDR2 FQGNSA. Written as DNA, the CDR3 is TGTGCCAGCAGCCTACTTGGGGAAGGGGAAGAGACCCAGTACTTC. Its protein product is CASSLLGEGEETQYF.

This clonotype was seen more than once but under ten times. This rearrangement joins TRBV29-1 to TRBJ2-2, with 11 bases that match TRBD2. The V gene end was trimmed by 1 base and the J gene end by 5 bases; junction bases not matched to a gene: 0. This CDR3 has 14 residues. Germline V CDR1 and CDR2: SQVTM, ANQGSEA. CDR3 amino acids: CSVEGLAGTGELFF. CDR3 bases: TGCAGCGTTGAAGGACTAGCGGGGACCGGGGAGCTGTTTTTT.

The CDR3, as DNA: TGTGCCAGCAGCTTATTCCGGGGGGCCACCTACGAGCAGTACTTC. Its translation: CASSLFRGATYEQYF. The chain is built from TRBV11-2 and TRBJ2-7, with a weak D call TRBD2 (7 bases). This CDR3 is built from 15 residues. CDR1 and CDR2 (germline): SGHAT, FQNNGV. Trimming shortened V by 2 bases and J by 2 bases, and 13 bases separated the two germline ends. The full variable domain, completed using reference TRBV11-2 and TRBJ2-7, is EAGVAQSPRYKIIEKRQSVAFWCNPISGHATLYWYQQILGQGPKLLIQFQNNGVVDDSQLPKDRFSAERLKGVDSTLKIQPAKLEDSAVYLCASSLFRGATYEQYFGPGTRLTVT.

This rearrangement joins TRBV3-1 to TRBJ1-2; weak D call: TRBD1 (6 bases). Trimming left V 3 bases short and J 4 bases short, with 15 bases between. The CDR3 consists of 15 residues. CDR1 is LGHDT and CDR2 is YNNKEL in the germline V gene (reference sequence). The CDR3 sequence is CASSQDSLSPYGYTF. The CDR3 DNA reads TGTGCCAGCAGCCAGGACAGTCTCTCCCCCTATGGCTACACCTTC. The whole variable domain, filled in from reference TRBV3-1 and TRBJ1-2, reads DTAVSQTPKYLVTQMGNDKSIKCEQNLGHDTMYWYKQDSKKFLKIMFSYNNKELIINETVPNRFSPKSPDKAHLNLHINSLELGDSAVYFCASSQDSLSPYGYTFGSGTRLTVV.

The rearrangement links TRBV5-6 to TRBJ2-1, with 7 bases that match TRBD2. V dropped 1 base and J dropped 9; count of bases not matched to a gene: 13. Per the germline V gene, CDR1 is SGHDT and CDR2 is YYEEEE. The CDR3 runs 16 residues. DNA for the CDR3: TGTGCCAGCAGCTTGATCCCAAGACTAGCTGGCTCTGAGCAGTTCTTC. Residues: CASSLIPRLAGSEQFF.

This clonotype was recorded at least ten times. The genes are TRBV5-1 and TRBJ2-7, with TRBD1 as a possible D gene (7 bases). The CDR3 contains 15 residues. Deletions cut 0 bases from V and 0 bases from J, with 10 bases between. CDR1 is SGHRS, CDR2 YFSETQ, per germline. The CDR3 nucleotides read TGCGCCAGCAGCTTGGGACAGGGAGGCTCCTACGAGCAGTACGTC. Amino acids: CASSLGQGGSYEQYV.

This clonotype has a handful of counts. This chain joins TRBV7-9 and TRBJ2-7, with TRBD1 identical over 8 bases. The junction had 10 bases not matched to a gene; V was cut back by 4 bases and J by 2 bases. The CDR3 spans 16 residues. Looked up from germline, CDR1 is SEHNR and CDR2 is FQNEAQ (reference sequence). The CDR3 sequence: CASSSPMGDRTYEQYF. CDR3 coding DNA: TGTGCCAGCAGCTCGCCAATGGGGGACAGGACCTACGAGCAGTACTTC.